The 26 T cell receptor beta chains below come from one sample, sequenced in a study of blood T cell repertoires in COVID-19. Libraries were prepared by immunoSEQ multiplex PCR; TCRdb keeps only in-frame clonotypes and omits some of them. Among approximately 260,000 clones listed, around 91% were seen once. Input material: peripheral blood. The receptors here all came from a woman aged 60-75 years with COVID-19, enrolled during active disease.

The J gene is TRBJ2-3, the V gene TRBV7-8, with TRBD2 as a possible D gene (7 bases). This CDR3 comprises 17 residues. Germline CDR1 is SGHVS and CDR2 is FQNEAQ. V was pared by 4 bases and J by 2 bases, with 19 bases between. The CDR3 here is CASSWVAGARITDTQYF. CDR3 nucleotide sequence: TGTGCCAGCAGCTGGGTGGCGGGGGCCCGAATCACAGATACGCAGTATTTT. Full variable domain (rest looked up from reference TRBV7-8 and TRBJ2-3): GAGVSQSPRYKVAKRGQDVALRCDPISGHVSLFWYQQALGQGPEFLTYFQNEAQLDKSGLPSDRFFAERPEGSVSTLKIQRTQQEDSAVYLCASSWVAGARITDTQYFGPGTRLTVL.

The chain links TRBV9 to TRBJ1-6; D ambiguous. The CDR3 spans 13 residues. Germline loops: CDR1 SGDLS, CDR2 YYNGEE. The V end was cut by 0 bases, the J end by 8 bases, with 6 bases between. DNA of the CDR3: TGTGCCAGCAGCGTAGTTGGAGATTCACCCCTCCACTTT. Protein sequence: CASSVVGDSPLHF.

Here the CDR3 reads CASSHVGDSVANEQFF. The CDR3 region has the DNA TGCGCCAGCAGCCACGTTGGGGACAGTGTCGCCAATGAGCAGTTCTTC. V and J are TRBV4-1 and TRBJ2-1; 7 nucleotides align to TRBD1. This CDR3 region has 16 residues. CDR1 and CDR2 from the germline V gene are MGHRA and YSYEKL. After removal of 3 bases from V and 6 bases from J, the junction contained 11 bases not matched to a gene.

Turning to this clone: Other nucleotide sequences from this sample produce the same CDR3. The rearrangement links TRBV12-3 or TRBV12-4 to TRBJ1-5, with D uncertain. The germline V and J ends were trimmed by 5 bases and 7 bases, with 12 bases remaining between them. The length of the CDR3 is 13 residues. CDR3: CASSGSRRQPQHF. CDR3 DNA sequence: TGTGCCAGCAGTGGGAGTAGGCGGCAGCCCCAGCATTTT.

J is TRBJ1-5 and V is TRBV7-2, with 8 bases fitting TRBD1. This CDR3 region has 14 residues. The germline V gene has CDR1 SGHTA and CDR2 FQGNSA. J was trimmed by 7 bases and V by 6 bases; bases with no gene match: 8. The CDR3 nucleotides read TGTGCCAGCAGTATCGACAGGGGTGGACAGCCCCAGCATTTT. Protein sequence: CASSIDRGGQPQHF.

The chain joins TRBV30 to TRBJ1-1; no clear D. The CDR3 is 14 amino acids. The germline gives CDR1 GTSNPN, CDR2 SVGIG (reference sequence). V was cut by 2 bases and J by 0 bases, with 10 bases left in between. The CDR3: CAWSRRGMNTEAFF. CDR3 bases: TGTGCCTGGAGTCGCCGCGGGATGAACACTGAAGCTTTCTTT.

In regard to this clone: Distinct nucleotide sequences in the sample also encode this CDR3. The chain carries TRBV6-5 and TRBJ2-5, with TRBD1 matching 7 bases. This CDR3 region has 13 residues. V lost 6 bases to trimming and J lost 2 bases; unmatched junction nucleotides: 3. The V gene's germline CDR1 is MNHEY and CDR2 SVGAGI. The DNA of the CDR3 is TGTGCCAGCAGGGGGACAGCTCAAGAGACCCAGTACTTC. It is translated as CASRGTAQETQYF.

This clone was detected only once. The V call is TRBV4-1, the J call TRBJ1-5; D perhaps matches TRBD1 (5 bases). V gave up 1 base and J gave up 2 bases, with 9 bases separating them. Looked up from germline, CDR1 is MGHRA and CDR2 is YSYEKL. The CDR3 loop spans 15 amino acids. The CDR3 region is CASSQVQARNQPQHF. CDR3 nucleotides: TGCGCCAGCAGCCAAGTACAGGCTCGCAATCAGCCCCAGCATTTT.

The chain links TRBV15 to TRBJ1-5, with TRBD1 matching over 9 bases. This CDR3 is 15 amino acids long. Trimming removed 3 bases from V and 3 bases from J; junction bases left unmatched: 3. In germline, CDR1 is LNHNV, CDR2 YYDKDF (reference sequence). The CDR3 loop is CATSRDRGDNQPQHF. The CDR3 DNA is TGTGCCACCAGCAGGGACAGGGGAGACAATCAGCCCCAGCATTTT.

The chain carries TRBV15 and TRBJ1-4; no clear D gene. Germline lookup yields CDR1 LNHNV and CDR2 YYDKDF (reference sequence). V was trimmed by 2 bases and J by 8 bases, leaving 18 bases between them. The CDR3 covers 16 residues. CDR3 region: CATSRPPAPREEKLFF. DNA for the CDR3: TGTGCCACCAGCAGACCCCCGGCCCCACGGGAGGAAAAACTGTTTTTT.

DNA for the CDR3: TGTGCCAGCAGCCAACCAACTAGCGGGGGGGCTCGAGAGACCCAGTACTTC. Protein product: CASSQPTSGGARETQYF. The genes are TRBV7-6 and TRBJ2-5; 13 bases are shared with TRBD2. Germline CDR1 and CDR2: SGHVS and FNYEAQ. The CDR3 has 17 residues. The junction had 10 bases not matched to a gene; V was cut back by 5 bases and J by 4 bases.

The rearrangement uses TRBV7-9 and TRBJ2-7, with D unclear. Trimming took off 1 base at V and 2 bases at J, with 12 bases between the two ends. The CDR3 has 15 amino acids. Germline V gene sequence: CDR1 SEHNR, CDR2 FQNEAQ (reference sequence). This chain's CDR3 is CASSLEFSTTYEQYF. CDR3 DNA sequence: TGTGCCAGCAGCTTAGAGTTCAGTACGACCTACGAGCAGTACTTC. Complete variable domain (other parts from reference TRBV7-9 and TRBJ2-7): DTGVSQNPRHKITKRGQNVTFRCDPISEHNRLYWYRQTLGQGPEFLTYFQNEAQLEKSRLLSDRFSAERPKGSFSTLEIQRTEQGDSAMYLCASSLEFSTTYEQYFGPGTRLTVT.

This clone was recorded once. The rearrangement links TRBV6-1 to TRBJ1-5; no clear D. V was pared by 3 bases and J by 4 bases, with 7 bases between. CDR1 is MNHNS and CDR2 is SASEGT in the germline V gene. The CDR3 is 13 residues long. The DNA of the CDR3 is TGTGCCAGCAGTGACGTAGAGAATCAGCCCCAGCATTTT. It yields the protein CASSDVENQPQHF.

This clone was observed a handful of times. The CDR3 is CASSQVLVGQDGGYTF. The CDR3 DNA reads TGTGCCAGCAGCCAAGTACTCGTGGGACAGGACGGTGGCTACACCTTC. The J gene is TRBJ1-2, the V gene TRBV3-1 (or the pseudogene TRBV3-2), with 8 bases lining up with TRBD1. The trim removed 1 base at V and 7 bases at J, leaving 11 bases unmatched. The length of the CDR3 is 16 residues. The germline CDR1 and CDR2 sequences are LGHDT and YNNKEL (reference sequence).

V and J are TRBV14 and TRBJ1-2; D is uncertain. In germline, CDR1 is SGHDN, CDR2 FVKESK. V was clipped by 0 bases and J by 5 bases, with 7 bases between them. CDR3 length equals 13 residues. CDR3 nucleotides: TGTGCCAGCAGCCAAGACTTCCAGTATGGCTACACCTTC. Protein product: CASSQDFQYGYTF. Variable domain in full (rest from reference TRBV14 and TRBJ1-2): EAGVTQFPSHSVIEKGQTVTLRCDPISGHDNLYWYRRVMGKEIKFLLHFVKESKQDESGMPNNRFLAERTGGTYSTLKVQPAELEDSGVYFCASSQDFQYGYTFGSGTRLTVV.

The V call is TRBV6-2 or TRBV6-3, the J call TRBJ1-1; D uncertain. The CDR3 has 14 amino acids. CDR1 and CDR2 from the germline V gene are MNHEY and SVGEGT. The germline V and J ends were trimmed by 2 bases and 0 bases, with 7 bases remaining between them. In DNA form, the CDR3 reads TGTGCCAGCAGTTACGCAGGAATGAACACTGAAGCTTTCTTT. Its translation is CASSYAGMNTEAFF.

The V call is TRBV4-1, the J call TRBJ1-2; maybe TRBD1 (6 bases). Between the trimmed V and J ends, which lost 0 bases and 4 bases, there was a span of 9 bases. The CDR3 is 14 amino acids. Germline V gene lookup returns CDR1 MGHRA and CDR2 YSYEKL. The CDR3 here is CASSQDRTVYGYTF. DNA of the CDR3: TGCGCCAGCAGCCAAGACCGGACAGTCTATGGCTACACCTTC.

The chain carries TRBV15 and TRBJ1-2, with 7 bases matching TRBD1. This CDR3 region has 15 residues. The V gene end was trimmed by 0 bases and the J gene end by 4 bases; junction bases not matched to a gene: 5. The V gene's germline CDR1 is LNHNV and CDR2 YYDKDF (reference sequence). This chain's CDR3 is CATSRDLDRVYGYTF. As DNA, the CDR3 is TGTGCCACCAGCAGAGACCTCGACAGGGTCTATGGCTACACCTTC.

This clone was picked up one time. This CDR3 reads CASRQGLYGYTF. DNA for the CDR3: TGTGCCAGCCGACAGGGGCTCTATGGCTACACCTTC. The chain employs TRBV5-6 and TRBJ1-2; 8 bases align to TRBD1. With 7 bases clipped from V and 4 bases from J, the junction kept 3 bases outside the gene matches. The CDR3 extends over 12 amino acids. Germline-derived CDR1 and CDR2 are SGHDT and YYEEEE. Filled out from reference TRBV5-6 and TRBJ1-2, the complete variable domain reads DAGVTQSPTHLIKTRGQQVTLRCSPKSGHDTVSWYQQALGQGPQFIFQYYEEEERQRGNFPDRFSGHQFPNYSSELNVNALLLGDSALYLCASRQGLYGYTFGSGTRLTVV.

The J gene is TRBJ1-2, the V gene TRBV19; 9 nucleotides align to TRBD1. The CDR3 is made up of 12 amino acids. Germline CDR1 is LNHDA and CDR2 is SQIVND (reference sequence). After removal of 4 bases from V and 10 bases from J, the junction contained 4 bases not matched to a gene. CDR3 DNA: TGTGCCAGTAGTAGGGACAGGGACGACTACACCTTC. This translates into CASSRDRDDYTF.

With regard to this clone: Other DNA variants within this sample encode the same CDR3. V gene TRBV7-3 combines with J gene TRBJ2-3; 14 bases are a match to TRBD2. The V segment lost 2 bases and the J segment 3 bases; nucleotides outside the gene matches: 1. Germline CDR1 reads SGHTA; CDR2 reads FQGTGA. The CDR3 spans 16 residues. The chain's CDR3 is CASSLGLAGGTDTQYF. Here the CDR3 DNA reads TGTGCCAGCAGCTTAGGACTAGCGGGGGGTACAGATACGCAGTATTTT.

DNA for the CDR3: TGTGCCAGCAGCGGGGAGACAGGGGGCTATGGCTACACCTTC. Protein product: CASSGETGGYGYTF. The chain uses TRBV5-5 and TRBJ1-2; 9 positions match TRBD1. Germline V gives CDR1 SGHKS, CDR2 YYEKEE (reference sequence). The CDR3 sequence is 14 residues long. V gave up 4 bases and J gave up 4 bases; unmatched junction bases: 5.

The J gene is TRBJ2-6, the V gene TRBV10-3; the D gene is possibly TRBD1 (5 bases). The CDR3 extends over 17 amino acids. V was shortened by 8 bases and J by 0 bases, with 17 bases between the two germline ends. Germline V gene data show CDR1 as ENHRY and CDR2 as SYGVKD. CDR3 bases: TGTGCCATCGCCTCGTCAGGGTCCCTCTCTGGGGCCAACGTCCTGACTTTC. Translated, it gives CAIASSGSLSGANVLTF.

The chain recombines TRBV6-5 with TRBJ2-3; TRBD2 matches at 9 bases. The V gene's germline CDR1 is MNHEY and CDR2 SVGAGI. Trimming took 10 bases from V and 4 from J; bases not matched to a gene: 12. CDR3 size: 15 residues. This CDR3 reads CATGPGTSWADTQYF. The DNA for the CDR3 is TGTGCCACCGGCCCGGGGACTAGCTGGGCAGATACGCAGTATTTT.

The chain carries TRBV7-2 and TRBJ2-5; the D is unclear. With 5 bases removed from V and 2 bases from J, the gap between germline ends came to 12 bases. The CDR3 has 14 amino acids. Germline V CDR1 and CDR2: SGHTA, FQGNSA. The CDR3 DNA is TGTGCCAGCAGCCCCCCCTTGGCTCAAGAGACCCAGTACTTC. Its protein is CASSPPLAQETQYF.

The chain combines TRBV5-4 with TRBJ1-1, with D uncertain. Germline CDR1 is SGHNT and CDR2 is YYREEE (reference sequence). This CDR3 is built from 12 residues. The V end was cut by 3 bases, the J end by 7 bases, with 10 bases between. CDR3 sequence: CASSWAYGEAFF. The CDR3, as DNA: TGTGCCAGCAGCTGGGCTTATGGTGAAGCTTTCTTT. The variable domain in full, with the rest retrieved from reference TRBV5-4 and TRBJ1-1, is ETGVTQSPTHLIKTRGQQVTLRCSSQSGHNTVSWYQQALGQGPQFIFQYYREEENGRGNFPPRFSGLQFPNYSSELNVNALELDDSALYLCASSWAYGEAFFGQGTRLTVV.